This T cell receptor (beta chain) was recovered during a study of T cell responses to AZD1222 COVID-19 vaccine. Study as a whole: The study pooled second doses at about 4 or about 12 weeks.

About this clone itself: Antigen unknown.

Overall study findings and caveats: In all cases, repertoires were sampled only after the peak T cell response. Clonal diversity was possibly underestimated, and white British individuals and females predominated among donors.

TCRdb keeps only in-frame clones here, not all; method: immunoSEQ multiplex PCR. The sample comprises 98,000 or so clones, approximately 88% of which are singletons, and less than 9.5% rests with the top ten. This CDR3 is 15 amino acids long. The V gene's germline CDR1 is MDHEN and CDR2 SYDVKM. V lost 1 base to trimming and J lost 4 bases, with 11 bases between them. This receptor was obtained from an adult in good health. The source was peripheral blood, collected on day 0 of AZD1222 vaccination. The V gene is TRBV28, the J gene TRBJ1-5, with D possibly TRBD1 on 6 matching bases. The CDR3 reads CASSLLKGENQPQHF. For the CDR3, the DNA is TGTGCCAGCAGTTTATTAAAGGGGGAGAATCAGCCCCAGCATTTT.